A selection of T cell receptor beta chains follows, all from one sample in a study of blood T cell repertoires in COVID-19. Repertoires were generated with immunoSEQ multiplex PCR, while TCRdb's copy carries only in-frame clones and drops some. The sample has about 240,000 clones, 80% to 85% seen once. The sample consisted of peripheral blood. The receptors were gathered from a woman under 30 with acute or convalescent COVID-19. The CDR3 runs from the conserved cysteine through the conserved F or W. D genes are given only for firm matches.

d_gene: TRBD2
v_gene: TRBV29-1
j_gene: TRBJ2-7
CDR3aa: CSVQGLAGVYEQYF

d_gene: TRBD1
v_gene: TRBV19
j_gene: TRBJ2-3
CDR3aa: CASSTTGQSTDTQYF

d_gene: TRBD1
v_gene: TRBV6-2/TRBV6-3
j_gene: TRBJ1-2
CDR3aa: CASSWGGQGSYGYTF

d_gene: .
v_gene: TRBV6-2/TRBV6-3
j_gene: TRBJ2-3
CDR3aa: CASSQQGLTDTQYF

d_gene: .
v_gene: TRBV6-5
j_gene: TRBJ1-2
CDR3aa: CASITITQNFYGYTF

d_gene: TRBD1
v_gene: TRBV7-2
j_gene: TRBJ1-6
CDR3aa: CASSSVGQVNSPLHF

d_gene: .
v_gene: TRBV10-3
j_gene: TRBJ1-2
CDR3aa: CAIGDIPNYGYTF

d_gene: .
v_gene: TRBV6-5
j_gene: TRBJ1-5
CDR3aa: CASSLQGTDQPQHF

d_gene: TRBD2
v_gene: TRBV5-1
j_gene: TRBJ2-7
CDR3aa: CASRRAGEGYEQYF

d_gene: .
v_gene: TRBV5-6
j_gene: TRBJ1-2
CDR3aa: CASSLMGPGELTNYGYTF

d_gene: TRBD1
v_gene: TRBV6-6
j_gene: TRBJ2-1
CDR3aa: CASSAPGQGGDEQFF

d_gene: TRBD1
v_gene: TRBV11-2
j_gene: TRBJ1-2
CDR3aa: CASSLDLTGNNYGYTF

d_gene: .
v_gene: TRBV19
j_gene: TRBJ1-1
CDR3aa: CASSARRIFGKRQYTEAFF

d_gene: TRBD1
v_gene: TRBV6-5
j_gene: TRBJ1-6
CDR3aa: CAGETGSYNSPLHF

d_gene: .
v_gene: TRBV6-5
j_gene: TRBJ2-1
CDR3aa: CASSTGEGVTNEQFF

d_gene: .
v_gene: TRBV5-1
j_gene: TRBJ1-3
CDR3aa: CASRRSGASGNTIYF

d_gene: .
v_gene: TRBV4-3
j_gene: TRBJ1-2
CDR3aa: CASSQDLGRGYGYTF

d_gene: TRBD1
v_gene: TRBV5-1
j_gene: TRBJ2-7
CDR3aa: CASSPGGTGYEQYF

d_gene: .
v_gene: TRBV7-2
j_gene: TRBJ1-1
CDR3aa: CASSRESVRGANTEAFF

d_gene: .
v_gene: TRBV7-3
j_gene: TRBJ2-2
CDR3aa: CASGHTGELFF

d_gene: TRBD2
v_gene: TRBV16
j_gene: TRBJ2-1
CDR3aa: CASSLLAGGTYNEQFF

d_gene: .
v_gene: TRBV3-1/TRBV3-2
j_gene: TRBJ2-1
CDR3aa: CASSQGFNFLNEQFF

d_gene: .
v_gene: TRBV4-1
j_gene: TRBJ2-3
CDR3aa: CASSPGSSGTDTQYF

d_gene: TRBD1
v_gene: TRBV29-1
j_gene: TRBJ1-4
CDR3aa: CSVAGTVGEKLFF

d_gene: .
v_gene: TRBV5-1
j_gene: TRBJ1-3
CDR3aa: CASSLGSSGNTIYF

d_gene: .
v_gene: TRBV4-2
j_gene: TRBJ2-7
CDR3aa: CASSQEVAFGGRLEQYF

d_gene: TRBD2
v_gene: TRBV19
j_gene: TRBJ2-7
CDR3aa: CASSQGLGPYEQYF

d_gene: .
v_gene: TRBV28
j_gene: TRBJ1-4
CDR3aa: CASSTGINEKLFF

d_gene: .
v_gene: TRBV6-1
j_gene: TRBJ1-2
CDR3aa: CASSERGFGSGNYGYTF

d_gene: .
v_gene: TRBV7-2
j_gene: TRBJ2-5
CDR3aa: CASSLVTGKETQYF

d_gene: .
v_gene: TRBV6-5
j_gene: TRBJ2-1
CDR3aa: CASRQSSYNEQFF

d_gene: .
v_gene: TRBV7-8
j_gene: TRBJ1-2
CDR3aa: CASSLGGLRTANYGYTF

d_gene: TRBD1
v_gene: TRBV5-4
j_gene: TRBJ2-1
CDR3aa: CASSLNGQGYEQFF

d_gene: .
v_gene: TRBV15
j_gene: TRBJ2-7
CDR3aa: CATSSSRGYEQYF

d_gene: TRBD1
v_gene: TRBV5-8
j_gene: TRBJ1-4
CDR3aa: CASSGDRLTNEKLFF

d_gene: TRBD1
v_gene: TRBV15
j_gene: TRBJ1-2
CDR3aa: CATSAPRTGLNYGYTF

d_gene: TRBD1
v_gene: TRBV30
j_gene: TRBJ2-7
CDR3aa: CACEWTGIYEQYF

d_gene: TRBD1
v_gene: TRBV27
j_gene: TRBJ2-5
CDR3aa: CASSTRQGATQYF

d_gene: TRBD1
v_gene: TRBV4-1
j_gene: TRBJ2-5
CDR3aa: CASSQDHGTGPTQYF

d_gene: .
v_gene: TRBV18
j_gene: TRBJ1-5
CDR3aa: CASSPQTSNQPQHF

d_gene: TRBD1
v_gene: TRBV4-3
j_gene: TRBJ1-2
CDR3aa: CASSQAGDRGYGYTF

d_gene: .
v_gene: TRBV27
j_gene: TRBJ2-5
CDR3aa: CASSLSGGVATQYF

d_gene: TRBD2
v_gene: TRBV6-5
j_gene: TRBJ2-1
CDR3aa: CASSYSGLAAWGQFF

d_gene: TRBD1
v_gene: TRBV30
j_gene: TRBJ1-5
CDR3aa: CAWAREQGPNQPQHF

d_gene: TRBD2
v_gene: TRBV7-2
j_gene: TRBJ2-7
CDR3aa: CASSLAGGAASGSGKAQYF

d_gene: TRBD1
v_gene: TRBV4-1
j_gene: TRBJ1-2
CDR3aa: CASSQDEFYNRGVDGYTF

d_gene: TRBD1
v_gene: TRBV5-6
j_gene: TRBJ1-1
CDR3aa: CASSQRTGIGNTEAFF

d_gene: .
v_gene: TRBV10-1
j_gene: TRBJ2-5
CDR3aa: CASSEGAGETQYF

d_gene: .
v_gene: TRBV28
j_gene: TRBJ2-3
CDR3aa: CASSLPGGTDTQYF

d_gene: .
v_gene: TRBV28
j_gene: TRBJ2-1
CDR3aa: CASTTPEVSYNEQFF

d_gene: .
v_gene: TRBV6-2/TRBV6-3
j_gene: TRBJ1-5
CDR3aa: CASSRTANQPQHF

d_gene: TRBD2
v_gene: TRBV6-2/TRBV6-3
j_gene: TRBJ2-2
CDR3aa: CASSWDLAGANTGELFF

d_gene: TRBD2
v_gene: TRBV4-3
j_gene: TRBJ2-3
CDR3aa: CASSQGLAGGGDTQYF

d_gene: .
v_gene: TRBV9
j_gene: TRBJ2-2
CDR3aa: CASSERHTNTGELFF

d_gene: TRBD1
v_gene: TRBV18
j_gene: TRBJ1-3
CDR3aa: CASSPPQGATGNTIYF

d_gene: TRBD1
v_gene: TRBV7-2
j_gene: TRBJ2-5
CDR3aa: CASSPGQGAVIETQYF

d_gene: TRBD1
v_gene: TRBV7-9
j_gene: TRBJ1-1
CDR3aa: CASSLGGQGEAFF